This TCR beta chain was recovered during a study of CD8+ T cells in alopecia areata. Study-level information: Oral tofacitinib, 5 to 10 mg twice daily, was given in an open-label trial.

The CDR3 has 13 amino acids. Germline assignment: CDR1 LNHDA and CDR2 SQIVND (reference sequence). With V trimmed by 6 bases and J by 2 bases, 4 bases remained unmatched. The authors extracted RNA and reverse transcribed it into cDNA as the sequencing template. The assay was immunoSEQ multiplex PCR, and TCRdb's table has in-frame clones only and misses some. This table holds more than 150,000 clones, 50% to 65% found once. It was from alopecia areata patients that lesional scalp punch biopsies and peripheral blood were collected. Study-wide results and limits: Against the mouse data, patients shared TCRs less clearly, possibly for HLA reasons. Compared with normal scalp, lesional scalp had higher clonality and more expanded CD8+ clones.

As for this clone: The antigen remains undetermined.

This specimen was CD8+ T cells sorted from blood, taken at week 0. The rearrangement joins TRBV19 to TRBJ2-7; 7 positions match TRBD1. The source of this sequence is a human donor with alopecia areata. The CDR3 protein is CASSLTGTYEQYF. The CDR3 DNA sequence: TGTGCCAGTAGCCTGACAGGGACCTACGAGCAGTACTTC.